A selection of T cell receptor beta chains follows, all from one sample in a study of shared clonotypes between healthy human individuals. Measured with immunoSEQ multiplex PCR; TCRdb has only the in-frame clones, and not every one. This sample has 2.3 million or so clones, with 90% to 95% found just once. What was sequenced was naive CD4+ T cells from PBMCs. These receptors all come from a man aged 18 to 30 in good health. Some clones in this sample may be carry-over from other donors' samples. Both conserved end residues are part of each CDR3.

J gene | V gene | CDR3 protein
TRBJ2-7 | TRBV30 | CAWSVGRNSYEQYF
TRBJ2-7 | TRBV5-1 | CASSPTGTQNSYEQYF
TRBJ1-2 | TRBV28 | CASSSWGESGYTF
TRBJ2-1 | TRBV12-5 | CASGTGTRSSYNEQFF
TRBJ1-5 | TRBV7-2 | CASSPRTDFNQPQHF
TRBJ1-1 | TRBV28 | CASRVGSGVQSIEAFF
TRBJ1-1 | TRBV19 | CASSIGDPVTEAFF
TRBJ2-3 | TRBV7-9 | CASSLGVLRDTQYF
TRBJ1-2 | TRBV20-1 | CSVRGGYGYTF
TRBJ2-1 | TRBV7-3 | CASSEQPMGLDEQFF
TRBJ2-1 | TRBV6-1 | CASSAPTSGIEQFF
TRBJ1-3 | TRBV9 | CASSPGGAGGNTIYF
TRBJ2-5 | TRBV29-1 | CSVEDRGMETQYF
TRBJ2-7 | TRBV10-3 | CAISEGTSGSQYEQYF
TRBJ2-4 | TRBV30 | CAWSGTDRLQYF
TRBJ2-7 | TRBV2 | CASRGGGHEQYF
TRBJ2-2 | TRBV7-9 | CASSLVALAGVVGELFF
TRBJ2-7 | TRBV7-3 | CASSPGQGINEQYF
TRBJ1-1 | TRBV7-3 | CASSFRKGTEAFF